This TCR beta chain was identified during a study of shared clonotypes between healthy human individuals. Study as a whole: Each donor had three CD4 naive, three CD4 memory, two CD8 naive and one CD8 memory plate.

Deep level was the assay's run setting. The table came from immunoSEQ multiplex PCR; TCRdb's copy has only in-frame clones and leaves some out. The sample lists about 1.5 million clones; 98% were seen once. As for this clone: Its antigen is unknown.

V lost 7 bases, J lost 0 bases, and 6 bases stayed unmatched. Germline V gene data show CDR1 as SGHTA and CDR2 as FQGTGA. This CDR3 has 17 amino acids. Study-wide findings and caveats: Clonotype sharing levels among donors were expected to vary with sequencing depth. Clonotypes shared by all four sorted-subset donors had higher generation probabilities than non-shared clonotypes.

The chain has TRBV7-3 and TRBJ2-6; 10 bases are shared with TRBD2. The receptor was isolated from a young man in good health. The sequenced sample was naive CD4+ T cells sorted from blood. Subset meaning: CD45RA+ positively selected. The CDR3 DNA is TGTGCCAGCAAGCTAGCGGGAGAGTTCTCTGGGGCCAACGTCCTGACTTTC. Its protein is CASKLAGEFSGANVLTF.